The 24 T cell receptor beta chains given below trace back to one sample, sequenced in a study of T-cell reconstitution after alpha-beta-depleted transplantation in children listed by TCRdb under 2016. The intended sense of this specimen's treatment or condition label: allogeneic hematopoietic cell transplantation with graft depleted of TCRalphabeta T cells and CD19 B cells. The library was produced with PCR. Data came from an Illumina HiSeq 2500. Molecular barcoding was employed in the preparation of TCR libraries, with unique molecular identifiers being used to normalize TCRbeta repertoire quantification. The raw public data were reprocessed by TCRdb itself: fastp quality trimming at Q25, MiXCR clonotype calling, in-frame beta chains only. Rows are unified per CDR3 protein, each entry keeping the most common DNA and genes. The sample table contains a few hundred thousand distinct CDR3 sequences; only one count was recorded for roughly 30% of them. The ten most abundant clones make up approximately 39% of the sample.

The sample was PBMCs, taken before TCRalphabeta/CD19-depleted stem cell transplant. The receptors come from a boy under two years old with Wiskott-Aldrich syndrome, due to receive a stem cell transplant.

The rearrangement links TRBV20-1 to TRBJ1-1; 7 bases map to TRBD1. The CDR3 covers 13 residues. Germline V CDR1 and CDR2: DFQATT, SNEGSKA (reference sequence). As DNA, the CDR3 is TGCAGCTCCCCCGAGACAGGGCTCACTGAAGCTTTCTTT. Translation gives CSSPETGLTEAFF.

This clonotype was observed a few times. This rearrangement joins TRBV10-3 to TRBJ1-2; tentatively, D is TRBD1 (5 bases). The ends were cut back, 2 bases at V and 3 bases at J, with 13 bases in the middle. CDR3 length equals 15 residues. The germline CDR1 and CDR2 sequences are ENHRY and SYGVKD. This CDR3 is CAISEGPLGDYGYTF. CDR3 DNA sequence: TGTGCCATCAGTGAGGGACCTTTAGGGGACTATGGCTACACCTTC.

The chain uses TRBV29-1 and TRBJ2-3; no clear D. Trimming pared 2 bases from V and 5 bases from J, leaving 11 bases between. The CDR3 runs 13 residues. Germline V gene sequence: CDR1 SQVTM, CDR2 ANQGSEA. CDR3 residues: CSVETGSGDTQYF. Here the CDR3 DNA reads TGCAGCGTTGAAACTGGGTCTGGAGATACGCAGTATTTT.

V usage is TRBV15 and J usage is TRBJ1-1; the D is unclear. The CDR3 has 13 residues. Trimming left V 0 bases short and J 8 bases short, with 10 bases between. Germline V CDR1 and CDR2: LNHNV, YYDKDF (reference sequence). The CDR3 loop reads CATSREVGREAFF. Written as DNA, the CDR3 is TGTGCCACCAGCAGAGAGGTGGGTCGGGAAGCTTTCTTT.

In the case of this clonotype: This may stem from a read error, because a much larger clone lies one nucleotide away. The chain has TRBV6-6 and TRBJ1-5, with 8 bases fitting TRBD1. There are 13 residues in the CDR3. Germline trimming cut 6 bases from V and 5 bases from J; bases unmatched to any gene: 3. From germline, CDR1 is MNHNY and CDR2 SVGAGI (reference sequence). CDR3 in amino acids: CASSRTGYQPQHF. The DNA of the CDR3 is TGTGCCAGCAGCCGGACAGGGTATCAGCCCCAGCATTTT.

This clonotype was found a few times. The chain has TRBV4-2 and TRBJ2-2, with 8 positions matching TRBD1. The CDR3 runs to 17 residues. Per germline, CDR1 LGHNA and CDR2 YNFKEQ. The J segment lost 6 bases and the V segment lost 1 base, leaving 10 bases of the junction unmatched. Written as DNA, the CDR3 is TGTGCCAGCAGCCAAGCTAGGGGGCAGGGGGCACCCGGGGAGCTGTTTTTT. As protein: CASSQARGQGAPGELFF.

The chain combines TRBV20-1 with TRBJ2-2; the match to TRBD2 covers 12 bases. Trimming took 3 bases from V and 7 from J; bases not matched to a gene: 9. Germline V gene sequence: CDR1 DFQATT, CDR2 SNEGSKA (reference sequence). CDR3 size: 16 residues. CDR3 bases: TGCAGTGCTAGGTCACTAGCGGGAGGAACCTGCGGGGAGCTGTTTTTT. Protein product: CSARSLAGGTCGELFF.

This clonotype was observed many times. The rearrangement joins TRBV5-1 to TRBJ2-3; perhaps TRBD1 as D (5 bases). Per germline, CDR1 SGHRS and CDR2 YFSETQ. The CDR3 consists of 13 residues. Trimming left V 4 bases short and J 3 bases short, with 9 bases between. The DNA of the CDR3 is TGCGCCAGCAGCGGTCAGGGTACAGATACGCAGTATTTT. It translates to CASSGQGTDTQYF.

Only a few counts were recorded for this clonotype. This chain connects TRBV20-1 to TRBJ1-1, with a tentative D call TRBD1 (5 bases). Per germline, CDR1 DFQATT and CDR2 SNEGSKA (reference sequence). The CDR3 extends over 12 amino acids. Trimming cost V 4 bases and J 7 bases, with 13 bases left between them. CDR3 coding DNA: TGCAGTGCTATCATGGGGGGAGGTGAAGCTTTCTTT. Amino acid sequence: CSAIMGGGEAFF.

V is TRBV12-3 or TRBV12-4 and J is TRBJ2-7, with D possibly matching TRBD1 (6 bases). The CDR3 contains 13 residues. The V end was cut by 2 bases, the J end by 6 bases, with 11 bases between. This chain's CDR3 is CASSLSQGGEQYF. The CDR3 DNA sequence: TGTGCCAGCAGTTTATCACAGGGTGGCGAGCAGTACTTC.

This clonotype appeared a few times. The chain carries TRBV6-5 and TRBJ2-6, with unresolved D. The V gene lost 4 bases and the J gene lost 0 bases, with 7 bases spanning the gap. CDR1 is MNHEY and CDR2 is SVGAGI in the germline V gene. There are 15 residues in the CDR3. This CDR3 reads CASSSAVSGANVLTF. As DNA, the CDR3 is TGTGCCAGCAGTTCCGCAGTCTCTGGGGCCAACGTCCTGACTTTC.

This clonotype has more than one count but fewer than ten. This chain uses TRBV20-1 with TRBJ2-1, with D tentatively TRBD1 (5 bases). This CDR3 has 15 amino acids. CDR1 and CDR2 (germline): DFQATT, SNEGSKA (reference sequence). Deletions cut 1 base from V and 5 bases from J, with 15 bases between. CDR3 coding DNA: TGCAGTGCTAGAGCTCTGAGGCAGGGTAACAATGAGCAGTTCTTC. Translating it yields CSARALRQGNNEQFF.

A few counts support this clonotype. The V and J genes are TRBV30 and TRBJ2-6, with 7 bases aligning to TRBD1. Looked up from germline, CDR1 is GTSNPN and CDR2 is SVGIG (reference sequence). V shed 2 bases, J shed 0 bases, and the junction held 4 bases outside the gene matches. The CDR3 is 16 residues long. In DNA form, the CDR3 reads TGTGCCTGGAGTACCCAGGGGGACTCTGGGGCCAACGTCCTGACTTTC. This encodes CAWSTQGDSGANVLTF.

The chain combines TRBV7-2 with TRBJ2-1; 9 nucleotides agree with TRBD2. Germline CDR1 reads SGHTA; CDR2 reads FQGNSA. The CDR3 runs to 16 residues. J was trimmed by 2 bases and V by 3 bases; bases with no gene match: 5. CDR3 amino acids: CASSFSGSITYNEQFF. The CDR3 DNA reads TGTGCCAGCAGCTTTAGCGGGAGCATCACCTACAATGAGCAGTTCTTC.

This clonotype was detected a few times. This rearrangement joins TRBV6-5 to TRBJ1-5; D is possibly TRBD1 (5 bases). Germline V gene sequence: CDR1 MNHEY, CDR2 SVGAGI. V lost 5 bases and J 7 bases, leaving 15 bases between the germline ends. This CDR3 comprises 14 residues. The CDR3 protein is CASSTDRARQPQHF. The CDR3 coding sequence is TGTGCCAGCAGTACCGACAGAGCTCGGCAGCCCCAGCATTTT.

This clonotype was found once. The junction differs from germline at one of its ends, possibly a read error. The chain has TRBV5-1 and TRBJ2-1; 9 bases fit TRBD2. Germline V lookup: CDR1 SGHRS, CDR2 YFSETQ. This CDR3 is 15 amino acids long. The DNA of the CDR3 is TGCGCCAGCAGCTTGGTGGCGGGAGGGCGGAATGAGCACTTCTTC. Encoded protein: CASSLVAGGRNEHFF.

The gene calls are TRBV7-9 and TRBJ2-5; 7 nucleotides match TRBD1. The germline V gene has CDR1 SEHNR and CDR2 FQNEAQ (reference sequence). The CDR3 runs 16 residues. The V and J ends lost 5 bases and 0 bases, in that order; junction bases with no gene match: 9. In DNA, the CDR3 is TGTGCCAGCAGCCCCGGGACAGCAAAAAACCAAGAGACCCAGTACTTC. Translated, it gives CASSPGTAKNQETQYF.

CDR3 sequence: CASSWRGTSGRATYNEQFF. The DNA for the CDR3 is TGTGCCAGCAGTTGGCGGGGGACTAGCGGGAGGGCCACCTACAATGAGCAGTTCTTC. V and J are TRBV27 and TRBJ2-1, with 16 bases lining up with TRBD2. This CDR3 is built from 19 residues. The V and J ends lost 4 bases and 2 bases, in that order; junction bases with no gene match: 8. Germline lookup yields CDR1 MNHEY and CDR2 SMNVEV (reference sequence).

This clonotype was found a few times. The chain has TRBV4-2 and TRBJ2-3, with 11 bases aligning to TRBD2. Germline V lookup: CDR1 LGHNA, CDR2 YNFKEQ. The CDR3 contains 16 residues. The trim removed 0 bases at V and 5 bases at J, leaving 4 bases unmatched. CDR3 nucleotide sequence: TGTGCCAGCAGCCAAGATGGGACTAGCGGAAGAGATACGCAGTATTTT. It encodes CASSQDGTSGRDTQYF.

This clonotype occurred a few times. This sequence joins TRBV7-9 and TRBJ1-4, with D unresolved. CDR1 is SEHNR and CDR2 is FQNEAQ in the germline V gene (reference sequence). V was shortened by 1 base and J by 5 bases, with 8 bases between the two germline ends. This CDR3 region has 14 residues. This CDR3 reads CASSLGGFNEKLFF. Written as DNA, the CDR3 is TGTGCCAGCAGCTTAGGTGGTTTCAATGAAAAACTGTTTTTT.

This clonotype was counted between two and nine times. The chain links TRBV5-1 to TRBJ2-3; D may be TRBD2 (6 bases). V shed 4 bases and J shed 6 bases, with 18 bases lying between them. CDR1 SGHRS and CDR2 YFSETQ come from the germline V gene. The CDR3 is made up of 15 amino acids. CDR3: CASSHPGLTKDTQYF. DNA for the CDR3: TGCGCCAGCAGCCATCCGGGACTCACGAAGGATACGCAGTATTTT. The entire variable domain, with the rest obtained from reference TRBV5-1 and TRBJ2-3, is as follows: KAGVTQTPRYLIKTRGQQVTLSCSPISGHRSVSWYQQTPGQGLQFLFEYFSETQRNKGNFPGRFSGRQFSNSRSEMNVSTLELGDSALYLCASSHPGLTKDTQYFGPGTRLTVL.

This chain joins TRBV20-1 and TRBJ2-7, with 9 bases matching TRBD2. The CDR3 loop spans 14 amino acids. With V trimmed by 6 bases and J by 0 bases, 6 bases remained unmatched. CDR1 DFQATT and CDR2 SNEGSKA come from the germline V gene (reference sequence). The CDR3 loop reads CSAPTSGGSYEQYF. The CDR3 DNA reads TGCAGTGCACCGACTAGCGGAGGCTCCTACGAGCAGTACTTC.

The table lists this clonotype with a few counts. This sequence joins TRBV18 and TRBJ2-1; D gene unclear. CDR3 size: 12 residues. CDR1 is KGHSH, CDR2 LQKENI, per germline. V was cut by 3 bases and J by 5 bases, with 5 bases left in between. This CDR3 reads CASSPLNNEQFF. CDR3 DNA: TGTGCCAGCTCACCCCTAAACAATGAGCAGTTCTTC.

The chain uses TRBV5-1 and TRBJ2-1, with TRBD2 identical over 8 bases. J gave up 3 bases and V 4 bases, and 9 bases lay outside the gene matches. CDR3 size: 16 residues. CDR1 and CDR2 (germline): SGHRS, YFSETQ. The CDR3 loop is CASSESPGLDYNEQFF. As DNA, the CDR3 is TGCGCCAGCAGCGAGTCACCGGGACTAGACTACAATGAGCAGTTCTTC.